This TCR beta chain was recorded in a study of blood T cell repertoires in COVID-19. Study overall: Researchers got acute and convalescent COVID-19 samples from the United States, Italy and Spain. From T cells, B-cell-depleted T cells, or PBMCs came the material, which was cDNA or gDNA.

Germline V gives CDR1 ENHRY, CDR2 SYGVKD. The V segment lost 3 bases and the J segment 2 bases; nucleotides outside the gene matches: 15. The CDR3 is 20 residues long. Original processing methods: Estimation of nucleated cell counts was performed using reference gene primer amplification. Produced via immunoSEQ multiplex PCR; TCRdb's table is partial and in-frame only. That table furnishes V, J and clone size, whereas the DNA furnished D and trimming. The data hold roughly 75,000 clones, with less than 90% observed a single time. Input material: peripheral blood. This chain connects TRBV10-3 to TRBJ1-5; TRBD1 matches 11 bases. This TCR came from a man at least 80 years old in a cohort sampled during active COVID-19. CDR3 sequence (DNA): TGTGCCATCAGTGACGCATATGGGGACAGGGGGAGGATAGGCAATCAGCCCCAGCATTTT. Its translation is CAISDAYGDRGRIGNQPQHF.